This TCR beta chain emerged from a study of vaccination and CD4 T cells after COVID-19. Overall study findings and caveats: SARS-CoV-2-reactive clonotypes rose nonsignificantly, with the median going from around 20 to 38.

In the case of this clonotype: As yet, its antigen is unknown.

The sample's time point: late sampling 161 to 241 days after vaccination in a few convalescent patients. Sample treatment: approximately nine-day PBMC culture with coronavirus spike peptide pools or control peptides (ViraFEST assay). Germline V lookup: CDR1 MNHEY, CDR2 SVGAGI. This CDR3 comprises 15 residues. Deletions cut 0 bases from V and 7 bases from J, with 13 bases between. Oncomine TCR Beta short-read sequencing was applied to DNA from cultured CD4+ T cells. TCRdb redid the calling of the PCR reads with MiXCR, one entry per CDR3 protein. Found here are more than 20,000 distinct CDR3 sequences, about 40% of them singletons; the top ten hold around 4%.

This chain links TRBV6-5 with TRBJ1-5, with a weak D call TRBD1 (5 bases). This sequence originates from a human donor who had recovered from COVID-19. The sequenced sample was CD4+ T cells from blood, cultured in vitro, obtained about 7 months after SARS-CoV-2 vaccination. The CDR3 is CASSYSSARAQPQHF. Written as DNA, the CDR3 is TGTGCCAGCAGTTACTCCTCGGCCAGGGCACAGCCCCAGCATTTT.